This T cell receptor beta chain was found in a study of T cells after yellow fever vaccination. This clonotype was seen at least ten times. The CDR3 contains 13 residues. Germline lookup yields CDR1 SGHTA and CDR2 FQGTGA. The V end was cut by 2 bases, the J end by 2 bases, with 5 bases between. TCRdb used MiXCR to reprocess the 5' RACE reads, holding one entry per CDR3 protein. The sample has tens of thousands of distinct CDR3 sequences; 7.4% are singletons. The sequence was obtained from a man under 40 who received the YFV17D yellow fever vaccine. V and J are TRBV7-3 and TRBJ2-3; D is unclear. The sample consisted of CD8+ T cells sorted from PBMCs, taken 15 days after the yellow fever booster vaccination. CDR3 amino acids: CASSLLFTDTQYF. CDR3 sequence (DNA): TGTGCCAGCAGCTTACTGTTCACAGATACGCAGTATTTT.